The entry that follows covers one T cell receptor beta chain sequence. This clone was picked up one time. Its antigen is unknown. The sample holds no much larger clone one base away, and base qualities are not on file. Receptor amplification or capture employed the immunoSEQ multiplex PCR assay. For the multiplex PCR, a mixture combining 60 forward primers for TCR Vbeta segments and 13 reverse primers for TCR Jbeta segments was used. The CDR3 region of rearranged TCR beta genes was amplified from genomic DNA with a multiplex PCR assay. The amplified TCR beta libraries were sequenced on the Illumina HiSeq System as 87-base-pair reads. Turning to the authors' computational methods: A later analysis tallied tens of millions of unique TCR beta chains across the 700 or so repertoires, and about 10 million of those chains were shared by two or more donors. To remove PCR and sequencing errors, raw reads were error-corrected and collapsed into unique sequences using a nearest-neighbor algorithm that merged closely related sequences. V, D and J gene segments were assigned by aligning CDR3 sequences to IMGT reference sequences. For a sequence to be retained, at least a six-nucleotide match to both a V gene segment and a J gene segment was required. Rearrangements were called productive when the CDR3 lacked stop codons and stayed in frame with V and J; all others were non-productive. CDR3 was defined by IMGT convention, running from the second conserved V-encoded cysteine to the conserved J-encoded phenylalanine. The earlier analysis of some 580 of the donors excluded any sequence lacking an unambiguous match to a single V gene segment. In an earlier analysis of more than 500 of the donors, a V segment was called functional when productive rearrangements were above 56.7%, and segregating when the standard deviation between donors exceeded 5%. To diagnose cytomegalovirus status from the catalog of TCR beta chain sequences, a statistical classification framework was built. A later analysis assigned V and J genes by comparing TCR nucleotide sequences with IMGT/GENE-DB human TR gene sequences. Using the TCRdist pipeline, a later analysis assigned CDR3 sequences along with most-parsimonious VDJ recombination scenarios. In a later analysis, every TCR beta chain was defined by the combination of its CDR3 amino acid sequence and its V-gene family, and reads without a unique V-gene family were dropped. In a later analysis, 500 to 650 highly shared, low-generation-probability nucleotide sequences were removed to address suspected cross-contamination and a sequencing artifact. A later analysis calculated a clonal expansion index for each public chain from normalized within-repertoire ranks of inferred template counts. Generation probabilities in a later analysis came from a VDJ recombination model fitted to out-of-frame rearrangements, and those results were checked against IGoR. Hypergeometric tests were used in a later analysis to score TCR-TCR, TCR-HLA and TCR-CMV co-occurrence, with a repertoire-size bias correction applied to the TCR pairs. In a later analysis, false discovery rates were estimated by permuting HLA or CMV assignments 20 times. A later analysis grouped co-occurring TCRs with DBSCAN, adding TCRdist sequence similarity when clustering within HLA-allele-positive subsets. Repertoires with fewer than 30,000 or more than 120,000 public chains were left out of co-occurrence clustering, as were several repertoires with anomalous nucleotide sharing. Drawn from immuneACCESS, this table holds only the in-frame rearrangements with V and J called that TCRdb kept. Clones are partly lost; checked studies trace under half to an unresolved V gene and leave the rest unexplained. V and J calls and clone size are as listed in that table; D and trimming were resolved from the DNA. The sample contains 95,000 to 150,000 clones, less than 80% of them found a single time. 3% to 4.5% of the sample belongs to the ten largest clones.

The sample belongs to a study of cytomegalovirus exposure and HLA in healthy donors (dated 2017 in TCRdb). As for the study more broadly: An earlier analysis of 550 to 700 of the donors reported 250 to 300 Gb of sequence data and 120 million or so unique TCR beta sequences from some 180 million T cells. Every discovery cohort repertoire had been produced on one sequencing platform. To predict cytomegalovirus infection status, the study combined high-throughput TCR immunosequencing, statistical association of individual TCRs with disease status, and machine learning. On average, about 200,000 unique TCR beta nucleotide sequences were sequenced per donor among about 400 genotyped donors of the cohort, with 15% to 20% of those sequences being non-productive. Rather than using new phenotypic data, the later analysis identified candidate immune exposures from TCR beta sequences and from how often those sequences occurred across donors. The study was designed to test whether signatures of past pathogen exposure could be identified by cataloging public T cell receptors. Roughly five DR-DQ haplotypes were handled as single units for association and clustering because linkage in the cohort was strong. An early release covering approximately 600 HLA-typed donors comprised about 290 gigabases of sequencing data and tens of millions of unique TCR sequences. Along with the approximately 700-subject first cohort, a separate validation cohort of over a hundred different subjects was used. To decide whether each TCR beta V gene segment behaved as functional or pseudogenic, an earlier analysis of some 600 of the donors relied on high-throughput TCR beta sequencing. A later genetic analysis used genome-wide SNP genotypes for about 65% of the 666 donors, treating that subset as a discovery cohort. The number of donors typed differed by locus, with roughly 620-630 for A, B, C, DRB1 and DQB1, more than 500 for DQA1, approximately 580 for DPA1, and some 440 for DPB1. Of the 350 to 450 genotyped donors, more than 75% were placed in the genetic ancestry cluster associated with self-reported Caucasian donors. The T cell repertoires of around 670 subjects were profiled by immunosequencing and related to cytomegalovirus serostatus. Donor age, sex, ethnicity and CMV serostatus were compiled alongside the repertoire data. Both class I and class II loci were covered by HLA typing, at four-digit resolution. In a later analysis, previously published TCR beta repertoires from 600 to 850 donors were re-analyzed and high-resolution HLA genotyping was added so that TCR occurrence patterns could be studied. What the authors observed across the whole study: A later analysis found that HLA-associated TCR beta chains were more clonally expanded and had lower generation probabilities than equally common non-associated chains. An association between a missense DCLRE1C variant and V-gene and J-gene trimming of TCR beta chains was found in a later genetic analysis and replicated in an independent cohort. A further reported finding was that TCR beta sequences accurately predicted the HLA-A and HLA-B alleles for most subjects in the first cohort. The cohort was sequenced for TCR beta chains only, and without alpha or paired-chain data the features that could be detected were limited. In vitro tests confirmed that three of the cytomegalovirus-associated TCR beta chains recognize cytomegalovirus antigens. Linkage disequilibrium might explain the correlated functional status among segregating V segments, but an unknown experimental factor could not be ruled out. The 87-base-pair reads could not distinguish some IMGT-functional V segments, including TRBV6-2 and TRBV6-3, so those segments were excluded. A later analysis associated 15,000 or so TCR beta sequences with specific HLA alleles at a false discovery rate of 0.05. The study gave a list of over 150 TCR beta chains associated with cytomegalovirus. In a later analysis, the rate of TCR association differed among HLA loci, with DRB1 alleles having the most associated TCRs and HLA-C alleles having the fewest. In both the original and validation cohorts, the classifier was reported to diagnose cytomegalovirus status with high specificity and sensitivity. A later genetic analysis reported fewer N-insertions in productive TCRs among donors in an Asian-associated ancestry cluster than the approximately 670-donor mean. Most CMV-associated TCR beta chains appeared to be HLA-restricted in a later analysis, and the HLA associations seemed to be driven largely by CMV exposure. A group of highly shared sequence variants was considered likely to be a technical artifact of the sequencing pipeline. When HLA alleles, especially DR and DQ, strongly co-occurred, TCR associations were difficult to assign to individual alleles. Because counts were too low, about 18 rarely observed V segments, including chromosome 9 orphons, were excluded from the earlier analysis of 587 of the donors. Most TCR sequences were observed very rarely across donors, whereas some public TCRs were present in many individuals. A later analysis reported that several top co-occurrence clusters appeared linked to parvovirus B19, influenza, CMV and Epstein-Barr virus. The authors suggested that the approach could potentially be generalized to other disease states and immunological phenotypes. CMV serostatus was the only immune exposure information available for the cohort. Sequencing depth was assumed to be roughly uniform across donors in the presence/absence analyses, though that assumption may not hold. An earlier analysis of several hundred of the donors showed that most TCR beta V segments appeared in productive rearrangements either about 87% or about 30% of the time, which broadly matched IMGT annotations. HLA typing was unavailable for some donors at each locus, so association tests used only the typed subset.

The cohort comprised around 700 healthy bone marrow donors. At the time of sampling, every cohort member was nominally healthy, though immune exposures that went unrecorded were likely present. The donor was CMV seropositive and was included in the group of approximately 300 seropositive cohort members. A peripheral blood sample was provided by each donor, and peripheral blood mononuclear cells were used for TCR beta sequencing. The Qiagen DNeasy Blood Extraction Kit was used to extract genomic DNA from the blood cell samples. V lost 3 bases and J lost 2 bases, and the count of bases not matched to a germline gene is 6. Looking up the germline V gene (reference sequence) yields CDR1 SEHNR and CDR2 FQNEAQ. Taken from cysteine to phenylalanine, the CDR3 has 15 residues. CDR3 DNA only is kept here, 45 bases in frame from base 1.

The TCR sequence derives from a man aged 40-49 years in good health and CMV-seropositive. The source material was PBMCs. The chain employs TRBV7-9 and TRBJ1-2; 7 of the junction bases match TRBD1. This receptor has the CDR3 CASSLGDRANYGYTF. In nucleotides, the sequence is TGTGCCAGCAGCTTGGGAGACAGGGCCAACTATGGCTACACCTTC.